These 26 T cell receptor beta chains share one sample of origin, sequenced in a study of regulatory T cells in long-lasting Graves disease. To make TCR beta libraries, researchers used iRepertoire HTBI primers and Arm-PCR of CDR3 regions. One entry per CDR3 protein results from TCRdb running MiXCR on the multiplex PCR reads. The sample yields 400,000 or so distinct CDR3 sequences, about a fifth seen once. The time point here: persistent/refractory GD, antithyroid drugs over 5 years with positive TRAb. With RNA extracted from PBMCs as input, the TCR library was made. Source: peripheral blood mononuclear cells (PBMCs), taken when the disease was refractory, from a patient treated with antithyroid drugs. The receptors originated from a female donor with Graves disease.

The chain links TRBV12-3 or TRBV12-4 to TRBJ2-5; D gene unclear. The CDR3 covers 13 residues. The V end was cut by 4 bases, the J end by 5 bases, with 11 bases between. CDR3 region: CASSCSRRETQYF. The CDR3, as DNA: TGTGCCAGCAGTTGTAGCCGACGGGAGACCCAGTACTTC.

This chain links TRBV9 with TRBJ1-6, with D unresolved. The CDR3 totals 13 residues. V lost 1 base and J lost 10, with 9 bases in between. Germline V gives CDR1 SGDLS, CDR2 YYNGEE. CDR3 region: CASSVRVGSPLHF. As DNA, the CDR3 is TGTGCCAGCAGCGTACGGGTTGGCTCACCCCTCCACTTT.

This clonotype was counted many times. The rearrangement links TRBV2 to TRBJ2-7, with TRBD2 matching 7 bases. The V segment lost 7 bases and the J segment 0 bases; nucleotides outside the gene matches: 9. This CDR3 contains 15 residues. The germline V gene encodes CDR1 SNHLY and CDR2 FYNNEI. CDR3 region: CASISGGALSYEQYF. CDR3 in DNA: TGTGCCAGCATTTCGGGGGGAGCCCTCTCCTACGAGCAGTACTTC.

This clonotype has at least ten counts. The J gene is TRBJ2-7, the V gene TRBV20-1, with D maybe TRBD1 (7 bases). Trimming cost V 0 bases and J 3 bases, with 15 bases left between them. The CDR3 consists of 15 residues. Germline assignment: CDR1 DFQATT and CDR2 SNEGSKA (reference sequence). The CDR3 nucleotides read TGCAGTGCTAGAGAACAGGGGACTCCAGACTACGAGCAGTACTTC. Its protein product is CSAREQGTPDYEQYF.

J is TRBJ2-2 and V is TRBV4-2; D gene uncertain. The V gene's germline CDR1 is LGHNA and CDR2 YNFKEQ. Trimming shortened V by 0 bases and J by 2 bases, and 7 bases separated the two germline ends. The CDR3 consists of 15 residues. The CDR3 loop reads CASSQDSDNTGELFF. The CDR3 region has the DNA TGTGCCAGCAGCCAAGACTCTGACAACACCGGGGAGCTGTTTTTT.

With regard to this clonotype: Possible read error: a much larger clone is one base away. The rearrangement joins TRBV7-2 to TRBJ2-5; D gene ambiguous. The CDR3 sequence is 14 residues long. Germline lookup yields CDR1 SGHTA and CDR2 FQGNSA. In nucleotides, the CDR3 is TGTGCCAGCATCTTAGTCCCGGACCAAGAGACCCAGTACTTC. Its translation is CASILVPDQETQYF.

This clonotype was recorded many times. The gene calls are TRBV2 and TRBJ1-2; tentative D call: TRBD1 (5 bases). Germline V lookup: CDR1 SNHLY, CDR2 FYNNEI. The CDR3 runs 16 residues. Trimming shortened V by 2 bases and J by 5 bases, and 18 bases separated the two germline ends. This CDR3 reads CASSEKGLDSLYGYTF. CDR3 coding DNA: TGTGCCAGCAGTGAAAAAGGATTAGACAGCCTATATGGCTACACCTTC.

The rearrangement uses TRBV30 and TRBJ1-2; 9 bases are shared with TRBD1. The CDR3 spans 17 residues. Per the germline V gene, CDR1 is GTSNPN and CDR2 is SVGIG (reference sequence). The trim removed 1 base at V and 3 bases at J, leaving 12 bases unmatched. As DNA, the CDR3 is TGTGCCTGGAGTGGTGGGACCGGGACAGGGTTCCACTATGGCTACACCTTC. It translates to CAWSGGTGTGFHYGYTF.

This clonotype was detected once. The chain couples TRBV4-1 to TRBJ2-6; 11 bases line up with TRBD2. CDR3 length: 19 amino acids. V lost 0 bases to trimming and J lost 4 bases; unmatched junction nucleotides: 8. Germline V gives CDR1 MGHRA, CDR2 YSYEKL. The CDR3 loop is CASSQEPSGRLTGANVLTF. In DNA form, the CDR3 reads TGCGCCAGCAGCCAAGAACCTAGCGGGAGGCTTACGGGGGCCAACGTCCTGACTTTC.

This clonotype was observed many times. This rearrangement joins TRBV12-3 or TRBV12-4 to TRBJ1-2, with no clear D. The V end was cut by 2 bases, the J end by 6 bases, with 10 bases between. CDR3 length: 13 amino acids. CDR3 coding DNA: TGTGCCAGCAGTTTAACTGACGGGGATGGCTACACCTTC. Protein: CASSLTDGDGYTF.

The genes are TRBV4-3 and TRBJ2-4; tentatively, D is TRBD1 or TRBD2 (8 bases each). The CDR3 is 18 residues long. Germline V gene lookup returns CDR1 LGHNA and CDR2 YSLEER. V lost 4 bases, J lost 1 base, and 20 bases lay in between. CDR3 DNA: TGCGCCAGCAGCCGGACCCAGGGGGCTAGCGGGGCCAAAAACATTCAGTACTTC. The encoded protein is CASSRTQGASGAKNIQYF.

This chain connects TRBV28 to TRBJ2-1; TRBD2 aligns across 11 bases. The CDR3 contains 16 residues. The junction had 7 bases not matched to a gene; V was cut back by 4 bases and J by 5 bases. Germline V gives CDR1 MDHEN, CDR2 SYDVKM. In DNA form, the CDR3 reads TGTGCCAGCAGTTCCACGGGACTAGCGGAAGACAATGAGCAGTTCTTC. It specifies CASSSTGLAEDNEQFF.

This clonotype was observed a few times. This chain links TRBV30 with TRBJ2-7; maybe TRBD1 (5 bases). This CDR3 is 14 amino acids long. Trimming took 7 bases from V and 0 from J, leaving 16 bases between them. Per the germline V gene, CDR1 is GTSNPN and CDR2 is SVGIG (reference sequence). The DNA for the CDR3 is TGTGCCTACTCCCTTTTAAGGGGCTCCTACGAGCAGTACTTC. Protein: CAYSLLRGSYEQYF. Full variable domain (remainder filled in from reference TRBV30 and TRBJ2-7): SQTIHQWPATLVQPVGSPLSLECTVEGTSNPNLYWYRQAAGRGLQLLFYSVGIGQISSEVPQNLSASRPQDRQFILSSKKLLLSDSGFYLCAYSLLRGSYEQYFGPGTRLTVT.

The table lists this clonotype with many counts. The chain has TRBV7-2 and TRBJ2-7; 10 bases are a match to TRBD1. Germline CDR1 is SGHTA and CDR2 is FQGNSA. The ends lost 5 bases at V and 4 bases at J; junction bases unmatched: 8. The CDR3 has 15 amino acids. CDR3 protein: CASSPTPGQGYEQYF. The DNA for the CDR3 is TGTGCCAGCAGCCCCACGCCGGGACAGGGGTACGAGCAGTACTTC.

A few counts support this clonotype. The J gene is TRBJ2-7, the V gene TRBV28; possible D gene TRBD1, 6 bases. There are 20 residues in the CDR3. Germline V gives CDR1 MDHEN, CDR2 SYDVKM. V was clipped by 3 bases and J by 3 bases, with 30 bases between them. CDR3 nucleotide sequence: TGTGCCAGCAGTTTTGCTTCCCTTTTGAAAACACACAGGGACGACTACGAGCAGTACTTC. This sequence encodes CASSFASLLKTHRDDYEQYF. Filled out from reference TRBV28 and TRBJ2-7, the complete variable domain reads DVKVTQSSRYLVKRTGEKVFLECVQDMDHENMFWYRQDPGLGLRLIYFSYDVKMKEKGDIPEGYSVSREKKERFSLILESASTNQTSMYLCASSFASLLKTHRDDYEQYFGPGTRLTVT.

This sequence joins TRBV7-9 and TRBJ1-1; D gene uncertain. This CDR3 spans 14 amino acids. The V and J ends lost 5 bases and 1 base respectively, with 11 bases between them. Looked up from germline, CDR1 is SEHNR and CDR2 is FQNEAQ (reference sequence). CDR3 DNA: TGTGCCAGCAGCCCCCGTAGACGGAACACTGAAGCTTTCTTT. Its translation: CASSPRRRNTEAFF.

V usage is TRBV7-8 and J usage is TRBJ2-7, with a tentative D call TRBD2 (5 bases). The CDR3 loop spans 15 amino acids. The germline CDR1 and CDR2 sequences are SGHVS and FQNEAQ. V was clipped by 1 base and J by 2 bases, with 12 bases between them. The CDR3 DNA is TGTGCCAGCAGCTTAGGGCCGGGAAAAACCTACGAGCAGTACTTC. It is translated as CASSLGPGKTYEQYF. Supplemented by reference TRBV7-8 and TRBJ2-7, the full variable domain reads GAGVSQSPRYKVAKRGQDVALRCDPISGHVSLFWYQQALGQGPEFLTYFQNEAQLDKSGLPSDRFFAERPEGSVSTLKIQRTQQEDSAVYLCASSLGPGKTYEQYFGPGTRLTVT.

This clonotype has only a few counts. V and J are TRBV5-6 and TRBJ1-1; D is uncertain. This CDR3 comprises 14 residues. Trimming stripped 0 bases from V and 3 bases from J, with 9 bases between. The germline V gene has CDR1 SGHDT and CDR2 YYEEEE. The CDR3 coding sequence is TGTGCCAGCAGCTTGGGCTCGGGGTACACTGAAGCTTTCTTT. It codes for CASSLGSGYTEAFF.

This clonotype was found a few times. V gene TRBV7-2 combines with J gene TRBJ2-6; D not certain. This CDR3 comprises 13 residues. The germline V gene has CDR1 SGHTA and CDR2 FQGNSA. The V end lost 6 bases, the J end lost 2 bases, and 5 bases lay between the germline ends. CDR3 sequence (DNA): TGTGCCAGCAGGCCCCCTGGGGCCAACGTCCTGACTTTC. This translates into CASRPPGANVLTF.

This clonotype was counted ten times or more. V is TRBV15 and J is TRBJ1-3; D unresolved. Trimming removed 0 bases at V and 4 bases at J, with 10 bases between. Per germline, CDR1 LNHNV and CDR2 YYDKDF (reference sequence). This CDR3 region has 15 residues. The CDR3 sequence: CATSRDGNRGNTIYF. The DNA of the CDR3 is TGTGCCACCAGCAGAGATGGAAACAGAGGAAACACCATATATTTT.

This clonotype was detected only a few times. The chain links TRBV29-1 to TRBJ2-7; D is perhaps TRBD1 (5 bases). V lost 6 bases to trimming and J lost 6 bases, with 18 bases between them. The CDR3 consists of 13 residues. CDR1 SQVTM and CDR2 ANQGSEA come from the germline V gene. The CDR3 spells CSVPDRGDSEQYF. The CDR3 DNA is TGCAGCGTCCCCGACAGAGGCGATAGCGAGCAGTACTTC.

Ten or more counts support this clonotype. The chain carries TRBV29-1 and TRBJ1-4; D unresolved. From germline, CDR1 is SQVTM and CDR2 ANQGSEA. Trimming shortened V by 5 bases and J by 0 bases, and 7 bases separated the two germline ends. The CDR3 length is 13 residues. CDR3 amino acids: CSVILSTNEKLFF. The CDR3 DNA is TGCAGCGTTATTCTATCAACTAATGAAAAACTGTTTTTT.

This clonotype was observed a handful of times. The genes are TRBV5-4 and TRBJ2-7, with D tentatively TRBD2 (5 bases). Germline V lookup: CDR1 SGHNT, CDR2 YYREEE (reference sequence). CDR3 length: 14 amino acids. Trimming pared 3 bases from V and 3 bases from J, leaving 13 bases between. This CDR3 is CASSSDPGDYEQYF. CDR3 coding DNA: TGTGCCAGCAGCTCCGACCCCGGGGACTACGAGCAGTACTTC.

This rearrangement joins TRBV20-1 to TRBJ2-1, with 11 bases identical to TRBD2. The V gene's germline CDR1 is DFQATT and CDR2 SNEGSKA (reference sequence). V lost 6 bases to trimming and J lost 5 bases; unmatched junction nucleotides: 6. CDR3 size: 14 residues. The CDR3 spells CSAKTSGRHNEQFF. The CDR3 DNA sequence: TGCAGTGCGAAAACTAGCGGGAGACACAATGAGCAGTTCTTC.

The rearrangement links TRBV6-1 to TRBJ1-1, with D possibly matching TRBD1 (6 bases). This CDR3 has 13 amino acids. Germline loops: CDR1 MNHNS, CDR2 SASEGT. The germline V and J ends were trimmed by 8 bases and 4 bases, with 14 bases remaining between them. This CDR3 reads CASGKGEGTEAFF. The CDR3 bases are TGTGCCAGCGGGAAGGGGGAGGGCACTGAAGCTTTCTTT.

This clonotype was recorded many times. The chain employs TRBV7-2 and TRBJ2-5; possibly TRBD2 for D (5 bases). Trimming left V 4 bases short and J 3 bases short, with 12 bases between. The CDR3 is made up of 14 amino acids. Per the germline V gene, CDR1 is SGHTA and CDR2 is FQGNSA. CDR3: CASSSGIHEETQYF. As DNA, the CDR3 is TGTGCCAGCAGCTCCGGGATCCATGAAGAGACCCAGTACTTC.